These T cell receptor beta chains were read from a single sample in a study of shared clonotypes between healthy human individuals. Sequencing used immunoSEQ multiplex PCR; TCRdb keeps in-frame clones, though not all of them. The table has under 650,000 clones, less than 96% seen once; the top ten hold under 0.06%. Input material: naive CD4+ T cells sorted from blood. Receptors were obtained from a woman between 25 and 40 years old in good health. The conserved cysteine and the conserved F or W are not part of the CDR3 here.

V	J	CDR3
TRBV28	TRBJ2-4	ASSPDGLAKNIQY
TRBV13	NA	ASSSIVAGGSYEQY
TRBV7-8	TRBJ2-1	ASSFMYNEQF
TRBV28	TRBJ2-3	ASSFSITDTQY
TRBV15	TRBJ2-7	ATSQRVTYEQY
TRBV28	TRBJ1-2	ASSRRKGVYGYT
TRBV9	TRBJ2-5	ASSVLGTSGETQY
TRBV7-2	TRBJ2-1	ASTYALGSYNEQF
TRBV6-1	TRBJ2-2	ASSEALPRTGELF
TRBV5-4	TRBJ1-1	ASSLGRVMNTEAF
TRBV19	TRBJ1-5	ASSQDRMGGPQH
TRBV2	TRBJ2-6	ASRLRQVNSGANVLT
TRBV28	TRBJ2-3	ASSTSGASTDTQY
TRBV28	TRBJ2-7	ASAWVDSSYEQY
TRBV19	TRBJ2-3	ASSIVAAGAADTQY
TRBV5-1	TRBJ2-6	ASSLESSGANVLT
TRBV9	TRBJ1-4	ASSEDTDVTNEKLF
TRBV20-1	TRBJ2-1	SASSGHSQF
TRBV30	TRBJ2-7	AWNPSGSFIRYYEQY
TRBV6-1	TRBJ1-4	ASSDPGRNNEKLF
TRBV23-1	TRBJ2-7	ASSQPHRGLIFNEQY
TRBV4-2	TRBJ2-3	ASSQPPGYTQY
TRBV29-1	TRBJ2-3	SVDPGVAGRTDTQY
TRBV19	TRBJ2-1	ASSIASGRANEQF
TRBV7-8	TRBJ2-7	ASSLALRNRVNYEQY
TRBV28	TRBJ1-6	ASSLGGPNHNSPLH
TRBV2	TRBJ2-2	ASSLRETGELF
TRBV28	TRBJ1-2	ASSSGGNYGYT
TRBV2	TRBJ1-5	ASSAGGDQPQH
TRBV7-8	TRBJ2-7	ASSTTLVGPRGEQY
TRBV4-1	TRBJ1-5	ASRAGSQPQH